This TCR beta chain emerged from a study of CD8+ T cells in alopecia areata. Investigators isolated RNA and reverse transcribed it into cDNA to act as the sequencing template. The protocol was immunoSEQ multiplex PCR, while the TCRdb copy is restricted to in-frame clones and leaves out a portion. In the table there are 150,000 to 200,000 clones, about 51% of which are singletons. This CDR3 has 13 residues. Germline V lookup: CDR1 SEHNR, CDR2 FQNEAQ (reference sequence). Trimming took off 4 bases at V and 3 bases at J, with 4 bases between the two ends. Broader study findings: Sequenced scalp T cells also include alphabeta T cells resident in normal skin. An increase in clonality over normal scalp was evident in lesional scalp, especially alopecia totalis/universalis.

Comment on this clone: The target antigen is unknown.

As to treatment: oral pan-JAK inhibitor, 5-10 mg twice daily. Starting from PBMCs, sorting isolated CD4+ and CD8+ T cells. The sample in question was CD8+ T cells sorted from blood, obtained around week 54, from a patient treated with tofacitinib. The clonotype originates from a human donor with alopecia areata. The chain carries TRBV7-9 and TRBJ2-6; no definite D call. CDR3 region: CASSSRGANVLTF. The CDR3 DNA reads TGTGCCAGCAGCTCTCGTGGGGCCAACGTCCTGACTTTC.